This TCR beta chain came from a study of T-cell memory formation after mild COVID-19. MiXCR was run by TCRdb on the 5' RACE reads, yielding one entry per CDR3 protein. Here the sample spans hundreds of thousands of distinct CDR3 sequences, approximately 15% being singletons. This clonotype was found many times. The antigen is not known. The study, taken as a whole, reports: Shrinking CD4+ clones were chiefly CM and EM; CD8+ ones were chiefly EMRA. Pre-infection memory contained some responding clones, which suggested that cross-reactive memory had joined.

Germline V lookup: CDR1 SEHNR, CDR2 FQNEAQ (reference sequence). The CDR3 is made up of 15 amino acids. Trimming pared 1 base from V and 4 bases from J, leaving 11 bases between. The chain combines TRBV7-9 with TRBJ2-1; D possibly corresponds to TRBD2 (5 bases). The sequence was obtained from an adult woman who had mild COVID-19 (a few samples of this study predate the infection). Cell type and time point are not known. The sample comprised PBMCs or a T cell subset sorted from them (not recorded which). This CDR3 reads CASSLVGDKYNEQFF. In DNA, the CDR3 is TGTGCCAGCAGCTTAGTGGGAGACAAATACAATGAGCAGTTCTTC. Looking up the rest from reference TRBV7-9 and TRBJ2-1 gives the full variable domain: DTGVSQNPRHKITKRGQNVTFRCDPISEHNRLYWYRQTLGQGPEFLTYFQNEAQLEKSRLLSDRFSAERPKGSFSTLEIQRTEQGDSAMYLCASSLVGDKYNEQFFGPGTRLTVL.